The 2 T cell receptor beta chains below were found in one sample sequenced in a study of blood T cell repertoires in COVID-19. The repertoire was sequenced with immunoSEQ multiplex PCR; TCRdb's copy has only in-frame clones and lacks some. The data contain 50,000 or so clones, roughly 76% of them singletons. Sequencing used peripheral blood. The receptors originated from a woman aged 55-69 years with acute or convalescent COVID-19.

This chain joins TRBV7-8 and TRBJ2-7, with D hard to call. V lost 3 bases to trimming and J lost 0 bases, with 12 bases between them. Germline V gene sequence: CDR1 SGHVS, CDR2 FQNEAQ. The CDR3 has 15 residues. CDR3 nucleotide sequence: TGTGCCAGCAGCTTCTCGGTGACTCCCTCCTACGAGCAGTACTTC. Its translation is CASSFSVTPSYEQYF.

The chain uses TRBV5-4 and TRBJ2-1; 7 bases are shared with TRBD2. J gave up 6 bases and V 2 bases, and 8 bases lay outside the gene matches. CDR1 and CDR2 from the germline V gene are SGHNT and YYREEE (reference sequence). The CDR3 totals 15 residues. Here the CDR3 DNA reads TGTGCCAGCAGCTTTTCCCCGGGGGGAGGCAATGAGCAGTTCTTC. Its translation: CASSFSPGGGNEQFF.